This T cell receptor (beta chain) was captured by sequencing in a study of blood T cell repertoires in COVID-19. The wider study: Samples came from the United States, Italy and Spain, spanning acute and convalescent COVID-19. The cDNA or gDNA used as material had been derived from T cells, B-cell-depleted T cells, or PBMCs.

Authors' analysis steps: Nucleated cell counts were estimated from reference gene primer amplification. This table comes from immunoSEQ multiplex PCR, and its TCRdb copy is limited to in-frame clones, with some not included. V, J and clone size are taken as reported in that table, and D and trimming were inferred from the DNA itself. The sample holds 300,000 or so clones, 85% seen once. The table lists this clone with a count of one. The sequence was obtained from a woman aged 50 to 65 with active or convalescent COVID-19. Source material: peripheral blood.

This CDR3 is CASLRQGVDTQYF. As DNA, the CDR3 is TGTGCCAGCCTCAGACAGGGGGTAGATACGCAGTATTTT. The chain joins TRBV2 to TRBJ2-3, with TRBD1 matching 9 bases. Germline CDR1 is SNHLY and CDR2 is FYNNEI. This CDR3 is built from 13 residues. With V trimmed by 8 bases and J by 5 bases, 5 bases remained unmatched.